The sequence of this T cell receptor beta chain was determined in a study of T cells in Graves' hyperthyroidism and ophthalmopathy. It was RNA transcripts that yielded the amplified TCR beta CDR3 regions. The TCR CDR3 first-round RT-PCR relied on the HTBI primer set. TCRdb fed the multiplex PCR reads into MiXCR, producing one record per CDR3 protein. The data contain 280,000 or so distinct CDR3 sequences, 12% to 15% of them singletons. Clinical symptoms, serum thyroxine and TRAb, thyroid ultrasound and orbital computed tomography together formed the diagnostic basis. Using around 10 ml of fresh peripheral blood, PBMCs were prepared. This CDR3 spans 16 amino acids. V lost 3 bases to trimming and J lost 5 bases; unmatched junction nucleotides: 10. Germline-derived CDR1 and CDR2 are SGDLS and YYNGEE. Whole-study results and caveats: Ophthalmopathy and stable hyperthyroidism were told apart by a 13 V-J model.

Points on this clonotype: Its antigen is not identified.

The sequence derives from a woman aged 45-60 years with Graves' hyperthyroidism that later progressed to Graves' ophthalmopathy. The chain combines TRBV9 with TRBJ2-2; 7 bases are shared with TRBD2. Material for sequencing was blood. The CDR3 DNA reads as TGTGCCAGCAGCGCGTCTAGCGGAGGGGTAACCGGGGAGCTGTTTTTT. Protein sequence: CASSASSGGVTGELFF. The complete variable domain, with remaining parts taken from reference TRBV9 and TRBJ2-2, reads DSGVTQTPKHLITATGQRVTLRCSPRSGDLSVYWYQQSLDQGLQFLIQYYNGEERAKGNILERFSAQQFPDLHSELNLSSLELGDSALYFCASSASSGGVTGELFFGEGSRLTVL.